These T cell receptor beta chains were read from a single sample in a study of cytotoxic CD8 clonotypes in ibrutinib-treated CLL. The assay was immunoSEQ multiplex PCR, and TCRdb's table has in-frame clones only and misses some. This sample yields approximately 330,000 clones, of which around four fifths are seen a single time; roughly 6.3% belongs to the top ten. Sequenced material: PBMCs, taken before ibrutinib treatment. The receptor set was obtained from a human donor with chronic lymphocytic leukemia. Each CDR3 is given with its conserved first and last residue. The D gene is left open where the match is weak. Clone size is given for some rows only: seen once, a few or many times, or a class if the clone is expanded.

>.|TRBJ1-4|few|TRBV4-1
CASSQVVGEKLFF
TGCGCCAGCAGCCAAGTGGTCGGTGAAAAACTGTTTTTT
>.|TRBJ1-1|.|TRBV2
CASSGVLRTLNTEAFF
TGTGCCAGCAGTGGGGTTTTGAGGACCTTGAACACTGAAGCTTTCTTT
>.|TRBJ2-5|.|TRBV5-1
CASSNDLTETQYF
TGCGCCAGCAGCAACGACTTAACGGAGACCCAGTACTTC
>TRBD1|TRBJ1-2|.|TRBV5-1
CASSFRTGGDYGYTF
TGCGCCAGCAGCTTCCGGACAGGGGGCGACTATGGCTACACCTTC
>.|TRBJ2-7|.|TRBV2
CASRLEGPYSYEQYF
TGTGCCAGCAGATTAGAGGGGCCTTACTCCTACGAGCAGTACTTC
>TRBD2|TRBJ2-1|.|TRBV25-1
CASSDTGLAGPNEQFF
TGTGCCAGCAGTGACACGGGACTAGCGGGACCCAATGAGCAGTTCTTC
>.|TRBJ2-7|.|TRBV10-3
CATAVPPYEQYF
TGTGCCACCGCTGTACCCCCCTACGAGCAGTACTTC
>.|TRBJ2-1|few|TRBV5-4
CASSTGTLYNEQFF
TGTGCCAGCAGCACCGGGACCCTGTACAATGAGCAGTTCTTC
>.|TRBJ1-2|.|TRBV10-3
CAISLDLRGHNYGYTF
TGTGCCATCAGCCTTGATTTGCGGGGACATAACTATGGCTACACCTTC
>TRBD1|TRBJ1-1|.|TRBV28
CASSQTGGYTEAFF
TGTGCCAGCAGCCAGACAGGGGGCTATACTGAAGCTTTCTTT
>TRBD1|TRBJ1-5|.|TRBV7-9
CASSPTGDGNQPQHF
TGTGCCAGCAGCCCCACAGGGGACGGCAATCAGCCCCAGCATTTT
>TRBD2|TRBJ2-1|.|TRBV6-4
CASSDGSGPHNEQFF
TGTGCCAGCAGTGACGGTAGCGGGCCCCACAATGAGCAGTTCTTC
>.|TRBJ2-7|.|TRBV11-2
CASSPRRDYEQYF
TGTGCCAGCAGCCCAAGACGGGACTACGAGCAGTACTTC
>.|TRBJ2-1|.|TRBV2
CASSGLWAAADEQFF
TGTGCCAGCAGTGGACTCTGGGCCGCAGCCGATGAGCAGTTCTTC
>TRBD1|TRBJ1-2|.|TRBV6-6
CASSITGDTNYGYTF
TGTGCCAGCAGTATAACAGGGGACACTAACTATGGCTACACCTTC
>.|TRBJ2-4|once|TRBV5-1
CASSNTPGTQNIQYF
TGCGCCAGCAGCAATACCCCCGGGACCCAAAACATTCAGTACTTC
>.|TRBJ2-2|.|TRBV21-1
CASSKVGFLYRNTGELFF
TGTGCCAGCAGCAAAGTTGGATTCCTTTACAGGAACACCGGGGAGCTGTTTTTT
>.|TRBJ2-7|.|TRBV6-6
CASSYGGRDEQYF
TGTGCCAGCAGTTACGGGGGCAGGGACGAGCAGTACTTC
>.|TRBJ2-7|.|TRBV6-1
CASSEVSGYEQYF
TGTGCCAGCAGTGAAGTTAGCGGATACGAGCAGTACTTC
>.|TRBJ2-1|.|TRBV30
CAWSWGDNEQFF
TGTGCCTGGAGTTGGGGCGATAATGAGCAGTTCTTC
>.|TRBJ1-2|.|TRBV4-2
CASSLQDSNYGYTF
TGTGCCAGCAGCCTCCAGGACAGTAACTATGGCTACACCTTC
>.|TRBJ1-2|.|TRBV19
CASSPRREKPNYGYTF
TGTGCCAGTAGTCCCCGACGAGAGAAGCCTAACTATGGCTACACCTTC
>.|TRBJ2-7|.|TRBV7-9
CASSPPLGFSYEQYF
TGTGCCAGCAGCCCCCCCTTGGGGTTCTCCTACGAGCAGTACTTC
>.|TRBJ2-1|.|TRBV9
CASSVEASPSYNEQFF
TGTGCCAGCAGCGTAGAGGCTAGCCCCTCCTACAATGAGCAGTTCTTC
>TRBD2|TRBJ2-1|.|TRBV10-3
CAILAGSSYNEQFF
TGTGCCATCTTAGCGGGCAGCTCCTACAATGAGCAGTTCTTC
>TRBD1|TRBJ1-4|few|TRBV29-1
CSAVGQGLAKLFF
TGCAGCGCCGTGGGACAGGGACTTGCCAAACTGTTTTTT
>TRBD1|TRBJ1-2|.|TRBV10-1
CASSEYRGDYGYTF
TGCGCCAGCAGTGAGTACAGGGGAGACTATGGCTACACCTTC
>TRBD1|TRBJ2-7|few|TRBV4-1
CASSQEGWDRAEQYF
TGCGCCAGCAGCCAAGAGGGTTGGGACAGGGCCGAGCAGTACTTC
>.|TRBJ2-7|.|TRBV5-1
CASSLDRTYEQYF
TGCGCCAGCAGCTTGGACAGAACCTACGAGCAGTACTTC
>.|TRBJ2-6|few|TRBV7-3
CASSLSSGANVLTF
TGTGCCAGCAGCCTTAGCTCTGGGGCCAACGTCCTGACTTTC
>TRBD2|TRBJ2-5|.|TRBV27
CASSPNSGIQETQYF
TGTGCCAGCAGTCCAAATAGCGGGATACAAGAGACCCAGTACTTC
>.|TRBJ2-3|.|TRBV10-3
CAISLLVYTDTQYF
TGTGCCATCAGCCTACTAGTTTACACAGATACGCAGTATTTT
>TRBD2|TRBJ2-2|.|TRBV9
CASSVTAGGPTGELFF
TGTGCCAGCAGCGTCACAGCGGGAGGGCCGACCGGGGAGCTGTTTTTT
>TRBD1|TRBJ2-3|.|TRBV5-1
CASSPIGQTGLAQYF
TGCGCCAGCAGCCCGATTGGGCAGACAGGGTTAGCGCAGTATTTT
>.|TRBJ2-5|few|TRBV10-3
CAISELGETQYF
TGTGCCATCAGTGAGTTGGGAGAGACCCAGTACTTC
>TRBD2|TRBJ2-1|once|TRBV4-1
CASSQGRVAGGQNEQFF
TGCGCCAGCAGCCAAGGTCGGGTAGCGGGAGGGCAGAATGAGCAGTTCTTC
>.|TRBJ2-5|.|TRBV5-1
CASSPFQRQETQYF
TGCGCCAGCAGCCCCTTCCAGCGACAAGAGACCCAGTACTTC
>TRBD1|TRBJ1-5|.|TRBV19
CATKDRVDQPQHF
TGTGCCACCAAGGACAGGGTGGATCAGCCCCAGCATTTT
>.|TRBJ2-3|.|TRBV9
CASSVHGDTQYF
TGTGCCAGCAGCGTTCACGGAGATACGCAGTATTTT
>.|TRBJ1-1|.|TRBV9
CASSADGGGASAAFF
TGTGCCAGCAGCGCCGATGGGGGGGGCGCGTCGGCAGCTTTCTTT
>.|TRBJ1-2|.|TRBV19
CASSRKGYLGHGYTF
TGTGCCAGTTCGAGGAAGGGGTACCTAGGGCATGGCTACACCTTC
>.|TRBJ2-7|.|TRBV27
CASSFGVGSYEQYF
TGTGCCAGCAGTTTTGGGGTGGGCTCCTACGAGCAGTACTTC
>TRBD1|TRBJ2-1|.|TRBV7-9
CASSLGQGSGNEQFF
TGTGCCAGCAGCTTAGGACAGGGTTCAGGCAATGAGCAGTTCTTC
>TRBD1|TRBJ2-5|.|TRBV5-1
CASSLARAWDSQETQYF
TGCGCCAGCAGCTTGGCCCGGGCGTGGGACAGCCAAGAGACCCAGTACTTC
>.|TRBJ1-2|.|TRBV7-9
CASSLDVWGAEGYTF
TGTGCCAGCAGCTTAGACGTTTGGGGGGCAGAGGGCTACACCTTC
>TRBD1|TRBJ1-2|.|TRBV28
CASSLANRDRDYGYTF
TGTGCCAGCAGTCTGGCCAACCGGGACAGGGACTATGGCTACACCTTC
>TRBD2|TRBJ2-3|.|TRBV5-1
CASSLAGDLDTQYF
TGCGCCAGCAGCCTAGCGGGAGATTTGGATACGCAGTATTTT
>TRBD1|TRBJ1-5|.|TRBV10-3
CAISGQVNQPQHF
TGTGCCATCAGCGGACAGGTTAATCAGCCCCAGCATTTT